The 9 T cell receptor beta chains presented below share a single source sample, sequenced in a study of control samples from healthy donors and cancer patients. Generated by immunoSEQ multiplex PCR, the TCRdb table keeps only in-frame clones and is missing some. The data show approximately 88,000 clones, approximately 89% seen once. Material: blood. The receptors originated from a woman aged 25 to 39 in good health.

This chain connects TRBV30 to TRBJ1-6; possibly TRBD1 for D (5 bases). From germline, CDR1 is GTSNPN and CDR2 SVGIG (reference sequence). V was clipped by 1 base and J by 7 bases, with 20 bases between them. CDR3 size: 17 residues. CDR3 region: CAWSGGTLGQRNSPLHF. The CDR3 DNA is TGTGCCTGGAGTGGTGGGACGCTGGGTCAACGCAATTCACCCCTCCACTTT. The variable domain in full, completed from reference TRBV30 and TRBJ1-6, reads SQTIHQWPATLVQPVGSPLSLECTVEGTSNPNLYWYRQAAGRGLQLLFYSVGIGQISSEVPQNLSASRPQDRQFILSSKKLLLSDSGFYLCAWSGGTLGQRNSPLHFGNGTRLTVT.

This clone was detected once. This rearrangement joins TRBV28 to TRBJ2-5, with 11 bases matching TRBD2. The V gene's germline CDR1 is MDHEN and CDR2 SYDVKM. With 0 bases clipped from V and 1 base from J, the junction kept 4 bases outside the gene matches. CDR3 length: 17 residues. In DNA form, the CDR3 reads TGTGCCAGCAGTTTATGGACTAGCGGGATTGCCCAAGAGACCCAGTACTTC. Translated, it gives CASSLWTSGIAQETQYF.

V usage is TRBV18 and J usage is TRBJ2-5; D perhaps matches TRBD1 (5 bases). This CDR3 is built from 11 residues. Looked up from germline, CDR1 is KGHSH and CDR2 is LQKENI. The germline V and J ends were trimmed by 8 bases and 4 bases, with 8 bases remaining between them. Here the CDR3 reads CASRGGETQYF. For the CDR3, the DNA is TGTGCCAGCAGGGGTGGAGAGACCCAGTACTTC. Supplemented by reference TRBV18 and TRBJ2-5, the full variable domain reads NAGVMQNPRHLVRRRGQEARLRCSPMKGHSHVYWYRQLPEEGLKFMVYLQKENIIDESGMPKERFSAEFPKEGPSILRIQQVVRGDSAAYFCASRGGETQYFGPGTRLLVL.

V gene TRBV10-2 combines with J gene TRBJ1-2; D may be TRBD1 (5 bases). The germline V and J ends were trimmed by 3 bases and 8 bases, with 22 bases remaining between them. The CDR3 has 16 amino acids. Germline CDR1 WSHSY, CDR2 SAAADI. The CDR3 DNA follows: TGCGCCAGCAGTGACCGACTAGCATCAGGGAAGGGAGGCTACACCTTC. Translation gives CASSDRLASGKGGYTF.

The chain carries TRBV29-1 and TRBJ2-6; a possible D gene is TRBD1 (6 bases). Trimming pared 3 bases from V and 0 bases from J, leaving 12 bases between. The CDR3 extends over 16 amino acids. Germline V CDR1 and CDR2: SQVTM, ANQGSEA. The CDR3: CSVELNRDSGANVLTF. CDR3 bases: TGCAGCGTTGAGTTAAACAGGGACTCTGGGGCCAACGTCCTGACTTTC.

V usage is TRBV5-6 and J usage is TRBJ2-3, with 12 bases identical to TRBD1. The V gene's germline CDR1 is SGHDT and CDR2 YYEEEE. V lost 3 bases, J lost 3 bases, and 5 bases stayed unmatched. The CDR3 is 16 residues long. As DNA, the CDR3 is TGTGCCAGCAGCTGGGGGACAGGGGGCGCGACAGATACGCAGTATTTT. Encoded protein: CASSWGTGGATDTQYF. The whole variable domain, filled in from reference TRBV5-6 and TRBJ2-3, reads DAGVTQSPTHLIKTRGQQVTLRCSPKSGHDTVSWYQQALGQGPQFIFQYYEEEERQRGNFPDRFSGHQFPNYSSELNVNALLLGDSALYLCASSWGTGGATDTQYFGPGTRLTVL.

The chain employs TRBV19 and TRBJ1-5, with D uncertain. V was shortened by 5 bases and J by 4 bases, with 12 bases between the two germline ends. The CDR3 contains 14 residues. The germline CDR1 and CDR2 sequences are LNHDA and SQIVND (reference sequence). As DNA, the CDR3 is TGTGCCAGTAGTCTCCCGGGGTTAAATCAGCCCCAGCATTTT. It codes for CASSLPGLNQPQHF.

In nucleotides, the CDR3 is TGTGCCAGCAGTTTGTGGACAGGGGGACATGAAAAACTGTTTTTT. Protein: CASSLWTGGHEKLFF. The chain recombines TRBV28 with TRBJ1-4; TRBD1 agrees at 10 bases. V lost 3 bases and J lost 6; bases outside the gene matches: 4. Looked up from germline, CDR1 is MDHEN and CDR2 is SYDVKM. The CDR3 extends over 15 amino acids. Based on the CDR3 plus reference TRBV28 and TRBJ1-4, the full variable domain is DVKVTQSSRYLVKRTGEKVFLECVQDMDHENMFWYRQDPGLGLRLIYFSYDVKMKEKGDIPEGYSVSREKKERFSLILESASTNQTSMYLCASSLWTGGHEKLFFGSGTQLSVL.

The rearrangement joins TRBV18 to TRBJ2-1, with 9 bases identical to TRBD2. The CDR3 runs to 16 residues. Germline CDR1 and CDR2: KGHSH and LQKENI. V lost 3 bases, J lost 6 bases, and 9 bases stayed unmatched. For the CDR3, the DNA is TGTGCCAGCTCACCTTCATTAGCGGGAGTAGGCAATGAGCAGTTCTTC. Amino acid sequence: CASSPSLAGVGNEQFF.